This T cell receptor beta chain was captured in a study of cytomegalovirus exposure and HLA in healthy donors. General observations from the study: Apart from CMV serostatus, no immune exposure information was available. Among the CMV-associated chains, three were confirmed in vitro as specific for CMV antigens. Some V segments could not be told apart, so they were left out, TRBV6-2 and TRBV6-3 among them. The listing of roughly 160 TCR beta chains classed them as cytomegalovirus-associated.

The PCR contained 60 Vbeta and 13 Jbeta primers. Generated by immunoSEQ multiplex PCR, the TCRdb table keeps only in-frame clones and is missing some. The sample lists roughly 150,000 clones, over 60% occurring once. With respect to this clone: The antigen is not known.

The CDR3 is made up of 15 amino acids. Germline V gene lookup returns CDR1 MGHRA and CDR2 YSYEKL. The V and J ends lost 3 bases and 2 bases, in that order; junction bases with no gene match: 4. This clonotype was sampled from a man aged 35 to 55 in good health and CMV-seronegative. The chain joins TRBV4-1 to TRBJ2-7; 10 bases agree with TRBD1. Input material: PBMCs. The CDR3 nucleotides read TGCGCCAGCAGCCAGCCGGGACAGGGGACCTACGAGCAGTACTTC. As protein: CASSQPGQGTYEQYF.